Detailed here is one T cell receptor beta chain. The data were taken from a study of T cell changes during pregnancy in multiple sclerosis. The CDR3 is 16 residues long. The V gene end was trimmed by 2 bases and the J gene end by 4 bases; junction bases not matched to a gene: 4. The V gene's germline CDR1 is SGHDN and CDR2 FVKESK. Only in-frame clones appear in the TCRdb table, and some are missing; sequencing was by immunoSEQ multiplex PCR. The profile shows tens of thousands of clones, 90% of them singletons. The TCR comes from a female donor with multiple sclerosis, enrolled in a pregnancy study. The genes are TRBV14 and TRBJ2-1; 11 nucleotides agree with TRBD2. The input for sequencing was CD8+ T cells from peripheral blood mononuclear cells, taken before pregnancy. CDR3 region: CASSQPGTSGYNEQFF. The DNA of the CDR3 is TGTGCCAGCAGCCAACCCGGGACTAGCGGATACAATGAGCAGTTCTTC.